This passage covers 23 T cell receptor beta chains from one sample sequenced in a study of cytomegalovirus exposure and HLA in healthy donors (dated by TCRdb to 2016 to 2017). The library was prepared using the immunoSEQ multiplex PCR assay. TCRdb retrieved this table from immuneACCESS and kept in-frame rearrangements only. Not all clones are present; in checked studies, unresolved V genes account for under half, and no reason is known for the remainder. Counted in this sample were some 130,000 clones; around 93% of them appeared once. Together, the top ten hold 1.8% of the sample. The sequenced material came from PBMCs. These receptors all stem from a young man in good health and CMV-seropositive.

The J gene is TRBJ2-5, the V gene TRBV6-1; 7 positions agree with TRBD2. CDR1 and CDR2 (germline): MNHNS, SASEGT. With 8 bases clipped from V and 5 bases from J, the junction kept 8 bases outside the gene matches. This CDR3 has 13 amino acids. CDR3 sequence reads: CASRASGEETQYF. Here the CDR3 DNA reads TGTGCCAGCCGGGCAAGCGGGGAGGAGACCCAGTACTTC.

The V and J genes are TRBV4-1 and TRBJ2-7; 7 positions agree with TRBD1. Germline V gene lookup returns CDR1 MGHRA and CDR2 YSYEKL. With 4 bases clipped from V and 3 bases from J, the junction kept 15 bases outside the gene matches. The CDR3 totals 17 residues. The CDR3 DNA follows: TGCGCCAGCAGCCCCCGCCGTGTGGGACAGCTTAACTACGAGCAGTACTTC. Translated, it gives CASSPRRVGQLNYEQYF.

The rearrangement links TRBV6-6 to TRBJ1-4; D call uncertain. CDR1 is MNHNY and CDR2 is SVGAGI in the germline V gene (reference sequence). This CDR3 comprises 15 residues. Trimming pared 5 bases from V and 3 bases from J, leaving 13 bases between. The CDR3 coding sequence is TGTGCCAGCAGTAGAGGTCGAGGGCCTAATGAAAAACTGTTTTTT. This sequence encodes CASSRGRGPNEKLFF.

V usage is TRBV28 and J usage is TRBJ2-7; 7 bases fit TRBD2. Germline loops: CDR1 MDHEN, CDR2 SYDVKM. The junction had 11 bases not matched to a gene; V was cut back by 4 bases and J by 2 bases. This CDR3 has 16 amino acids. The CDR3 loop is CASSYGGSGLPYEQYF. CDR3 sequence (DNA): TGTGCCAGCAGTTACGGGGGTAGCGGGCTCCCCTACGAGCAGTACTTC.

The J gene is TRBJ2-7, the V gene TRBV30, with TRBD2 identical over 12 bases. Germline V CDR1 and CDR2: GTSNPN, SVGIG (reference sequence). CDR3 length: 15 amino acids. V shed 2 bases and J 3 bases; nucleotides not matched to a gene: 5. CDR3 sequence (DNA): TGTGCCTGGAGTAAGGGACTAGCGGGTGTCTACGAGCAGTACTTC. It is translated as CAWSKGLAGVYEQYF.

As for this clone: Other DNA sequences of this sample code for an identical CDR3. The chain couples TRBV7-9 to TRBJ2-1; the match to TRBD1 covers 7 bases. Germline values: CDR1 SEHNR, CDR2 FQNEAQ (reference sequence). Losses at the gene ends were 5 bases for V and 4 bases for J; bases not matched to a gene: 2. The CDR3 contains 13 residues. The CDR3 DNA follows: TGTGCCAGCAGCCTGGGACAGTACAATGAGCAGTTCTTC. It specifies CASSLGQYNEQFF.

The chain couples TRBV5-1 to TRBJ2-2; 11 nucleotides line up with TRBD2. The length of the CDR3 is 17 residues. V lost 0 bases and J lost 7; bases outside the gene matches: 8. Germline CDR1 SGHRS, CDR2 YFSETQ. This CDR3 is CASSLAVGLAAGGELFF. Written as DNA, the CDR3 is TGCGCCAGCAGCTTGGCCGTGGGACTAGCGGCTGGCGGGGAGCTGTTTTTT.

V and J are TRBV29-1 and TRBJ2-6, with 11 bases aligning to TRBD1. Germline loops: CDR1 SQVTM, CDR2 ANQGSEA. Germline trimming cut 7 bases from V and 2 bases from J; bases unmatched to any gene: 7. CDR3 size: 16 residues. The CDR3 region has the DNA TGCAGCGCCCTGGGACAGGGGGGTACTGGGGCCAACGTCCTGACTTTC. This codes for CSALGQGGTGANVLTF. Full variable domain (rest looked up from reference TRBV29-1 and TRBJ2-6): SAVISQKPSRDICQRGTSLTIQCQVDSQVTMMFWYRQQPGQSLTLIATANQGSEATYESGFVIDKFPISRPNLTFSTLTVSNMSPEDSSIYLCSALGQGGTGANVLTFGAGSRLTVL.

CDR3 residues: CASTSWTGDEKLFF. In DNA, the CDR3 is TGTGCCAGCACCTCCTGGACAGGGGATGAAAAACTGTTTTTT. The chain couples TRBV6-5 to TRBJ1-4; TRBD1 matches at 9 bases. V was clipped by 7 bases and J by 6 bases; unmatched bases: 6. Germline V lookup: CDR1 MNHEY, CDR2 SVGAGI. The length of the CDR3 is 14 residues.

Concerning this clone: The junction departs from the called germline gene at one end, perhaps through a read error. V is TRBV7-9 and J is TRBJ2-7, with a tentative D call TRBD2 (6 bases). Germline assignment: CDR1 SEHNR and CDR2 FQNEAQ (reference sequence). CDR3 length equals 14 residues. CDR3 protein: CASSHGGLTYEQYF. The CDR3 DNA follows: TGCGCCAGCAGCCACGGAGGGTTAACCTACGAGCAGTACTTC.

The gene calls are TRBV30 and TRBJ1-3; no reliable D call. The germline CDR1 and CDR2 sequences are GTSNPN and SVGIG (reference sequence). The CDR3 totals 14 residues. Trimming removed 0 bases from V and 5 bases from J, with 11 bases in between. The chain's CDR3 is CAWSVPGDRNTIYF. The CDR3 bases are TGTGCCTGGAGTGTACCCGGGGATAGAAACACCATATATTTT.

To note about this clone: One end of the junction does not line up with germline, which may come from a read error. The chain joins TRBV6-5 to TRBJ2-3; 9 bases line up with TRBD1. The V gene's germline CDR1 is MNHEY and CDR2 SVGAGI. The CDR3 runs 14 residues. CDR3 protein: CASSYEKARDRVHF. DNA of the CDR3: TGTGCCAGCAGTTACGAGAAGGCCCGGGACAGGGTGCATTTT.

The chain joins TRBV7-8 to TRBJ2-1; tentatively, D is TRBD1 (5 bases). Per the germline V gene, CDR1 is SGHVS and CDR2 is FQNEAQ. CDR3 length: 14 residues. V gave up 2 bases and J gave up 8 bases, with 13 bases separating them. CDR3 sequence: CASSLSQGQYEQFF. CDR3 DNA sequence: TGTGCCAGCAGCTTAAGCCAGGGTCAGTATGAGCAGTTCTTC.

The genes are TRBV4-1 and TRBJ2-7, with TRBD2 matching over 7 bases. Germline V CDR1 and CDR2: MGHRA, YSYEKL. V was clipped by 3 bases and J by 5 bases; unmatched bases: 4. CDR3 length: 13 residues. The CDR3 DNA reads as TGCGCCAGCAGCCAGGAGGGGAGGGACGAGCAGTACTTC. This encodes CASSQEGRDEQYF.

There are many counts of this clone. The chain employs TRBV7-9 and TRBJ1-2; TRBD1 aligns across 9 bases. This CDR3 region has 13 residues. V gave up 5 bases and J gave up 4 bases; unmatched junction bases: 2. The germline V gene has CDR1 SEHNR and CDR2 FQNEAQ (reference sequence). In DNA, the CDR3 is TGTGCCAGCAGCGAGACAGGGGGCTATGGCTACACCTTC. The encoded protein is CASSETGGYGYTF.

The chain joins TRBV2 to TRBJ2-3; D gene unclear. V was clipped by 1 base and J by 2 bases, with 10 bases between them. CDR1 and CDR2 from the germline V gene are SNHLY and FYNNEI. The CDR3 sequence is 15 residues long. For the CDR3, the DNA is TGTGCCAGCAGTGAAGGAAAACAGTTCACAGATACGCAGTATTTT. This translates into CASSEGKQFTDTQYF.

This sequence joins TRBV7-7 and TRBJ2-1; no clear D. This CDR3 is built from 14 residues. V was cut by 5 bases and J by 4 bases, with 12 bases left in between. Germline assignment: CDR1 SSHAT and CDR2 FNYEAQ (reference sequence). The CDR3 sequence: CASSPSSGYNEQFF. The CDR3 DNA reads TGTGCCAGCAGCCCCAGCTCCGGGTACAATGAGCAGTTCTTC.

In DNA form, the CDR3 reads TGCGCCAGCGGCTCGTCCGGGACAGGGACTCTTTTACCCACAGATACGCAGTATTTT. Translated: CASGSSGTGTLLPTDTQYF. The chain employs TRBV23-1 and TRBJ2-3; TRBD1 aligns across 9 bases. TRBV23-1 is an ORF, and what it does is uncertain. V lost 8 bases to trimming and J lost 2 bases; unmatched junction nucleotides: 20. This CDR3 is built from 19 residues.

The chain has TRBV30 and TRBJ1-3; D ambiguous. V dropped 3 bases and J dropped 0 bases, with 3 bases sitting between them. The germline V gene has CDR1 GTSNPN and CDR2 SVGIG (reference sequence). The CDR3 runs to 12 residues. The CDR3 region is CAWSFSGNTIYF. The CDR3 nucleotides read TGTGCCTGGAGCTTCTCTGGAAACACCATATATTTT.

The V call is TRBV6-5, the J call TRBJ1-4; TRBD1 agrees at 7 bases. This CDR3 has 14 amino acids. From germline, CDR1 is MNHEY and CDR2 SVGAGI. The V gene end was trimmed by 6 bases and the J gene end by 1 base; junction bases not matched to a gene: 2. The CDR3 sequence is CASSRQGTNEKLFF. CDR3 nucleotides: TGTGCCAGCAGCAGACAGGGAACTAATGAAAAACTGTTTTTT.

V and J are TRBV30 and TRBJ2-7; D perhaps matches TRBD2 (6 bases). The CDR3 totals 13 residues. V dropped 2 bases and J dropped 5 bases, with 13 bases sitting between them. Germline loops: CDR1 GTSNPN, CDR2 SVGIG (reference sequence). This chain's CDR3 is CAWSSGTLNEQYF. The CDR3 DNA sequence: TGTGCCTGGAGTTCCGGGACTCTTAACGAGCAGTACTTC.

V gene TRBV7-2 combines with J gene TRBJ1-5; weak D call: TRBD1 (6 bases). The V gene's germline CDR1 is SGHTA and CDR2 FQGNSA. The CDR3 has 14 amino acids. Deletions cut 1 base from V and 7 bases from J, with 11 bases between. The CDR3, as DNA: TGTGCCAGCAGCTTAGTGGGCAGGGGACAGCCCCAGCATTTT. It is translated as CASSLVGRGQPQHF. The full variable domain, with the rest looked up from reference TRBV7-2 and TRBJ1-5, is GAGVSQSPSNKVTEKGKDVELRCDPISGHTALYWYRQSLGQGLEFLIYFQGNSAPDKSGLPSDRFSAERTGGSVSTLTIQRTQQEDSAVYLCASSLVGRGQPQHFGDGTRLSIL.

The rearrangement links TRBV11-2 to TRBJ2-7; the match to TRBD2 covers 8 bases. The germline V gene encodes CDR1 SGHAT and CDR2 FQNNGV. This CDR3 has 14 amino acids. After removal of 8 bases from V and 5 bases from J, the junction contained 11 bases not matched to a gene. CDR3 coding DNA: TGTGCCAGCCGTGTAGCGGGGAAAAAAAACGAGCAGTACTTC. The encoded protein is CASRVAGKKNEQYF.